Presented here are 17 T cell receptor beta chains from one specimen sequenced in a study of blood T cell repertoires in COVID-19. Here immunoSEQ multiplex PCR was the method, and the copy in TCRdb shows in-frame clones only, minus some. The sample gives 90,000 to 110,000 clones, less than 85% of which show up once; about 4.7% is in the top ten. The sequencing sample was made of peripheral blood. The origin of the receptors is a human donor in a cohort sampled during active or convalescent COVID-19.

Here the CDR3 reads CASSFQTGTSYNEQFF. The CDR3 DNA follows: TGCGCCAGCAGCTTCCAAACAGGGACCTCCTACAATGAGCAGTTCTTC. The rearrangement links TRBV5-1 to TRBJ2-1, with a weak D call TRBD1 (6 bases). The germline gives CDR1 SGHRS, CDR2 YFSETQ. The CDR3 length is 16 residues. The V gene lost 2 bases and the J gene lost 0 bases, with 12 bases spanning the gap.

The CDR3 coding sequence is TGTGCCAGTAGTCCTAAACAGGGGGCGTTCCATGGCTACACCTTC. It specifies CASSPKQGAFHGYTF. The chain combines TRBV19 with TRBJ1-2, with 9 bases fitting TRBD1. The CDR3 has 15 amino acids. The trim removed 5 bases at V and 6 bases at J, leaving 10 bases unmatched. Germline values: CDR1 LNHDA, CDR2 SQIVND (reference sequence).

This clone was counted between two and nine times. The chain carries TRBV11-2 and TRBJ2-1; 9 bases agree with TRBD1. This CDR3 contains 15 residues. The V gene's germline CDR1 is SGHAT and CDR2 FQNNGV. Trimming took 0 bases from V and 8 from J; bases not matched to a gene: 5. The DNA of the CDR3 is TGTGCCAGCAGCTTAGATGGGACAGGGATCGATGAGCAGTTCTTC. This codes for CASSLDGTGIDEQFF. Based on the CDR3 plus reference TRBV11-2 and TRBJ2-1, the full variable domain is EAGVAQSPRYKIIEKRQSVAFWCNPISGHATLYWYQQILGQGPKLLIQFQNNGVVDDSQLPKDRFSAERLKGVDSTLKIQPAKLEDSAVYLCASSLDGTGIDEQFFGPGTRLTVL.

The rearrangement uses TRBV19 and TRBJ2-7, with D unclear. CDR3 length: 13 amino acids. V lost 5 bases and J lost 3, with 11 bases in between. Looked up from germline, CDR1 is LNHDA and CDR2 is SQIVND (reference sequence). CDR3 DNA sequence: TGTGCCAGTAGTGTTGCGTCATTCTACGAGCAGTACTTC. Encoded protein: CASSVASFYEQYF.

This chain uses TRBV5-5 with TRBJ1-2; D call uncertain. This CDR3 has 16 residues. The V gene lost 3 bases and the J gene lost 2 bases, with 17 bases spanning the gap. CDR1 is SGHKS, CDR2 YYEKEE, per germline (reference sequence). CDR3: CASSYRLMPPNYGYTF. The CDR3 nucleotides are TGTGCCAGCAGCTACCGCCTAATGCCGCCAAACTATGGCTACACCTTC.

The rearrangement joins TRBV7-8 to TRBJ1-4; tentative D call: TRBD1 (6 bases). Germline loops: CDR1 SGHVS, CDR2 FQNEAQ. CDR3 length equals 16 residues. V lost 2 bases, J lost 0 bases, and 10 bases lay in between. In DNA, the CDR3 is TGTGCCAGCAGCTTACAGGGGATAACAACTAATGAAAAACTGTTTTTT. As protein: CASSLQGITTNEKLFF.

This chain connects TRBV12-3 or TRBV12-4 to TRBJ1-6; perhaps TRBD1 as D (6 bases). V lost 6 bases and J 7 bases, leaving 10 bases between the germline ends. This CDR3 has 13 amino acids. CDR3 in amino acids: CASSRDINSPLHF. The CDR3 DNA follows: TGTGCCAGCAGCCGGGACATAAATTCACCCCTCCACTTT.

This chain connects TRBV27 to TRBJ2-5; 14 bases are shared with TRBD2. V shed 5 bases and J 9 bases; nucleotides not matched to a gene: 5. This CDR3 is built from 14 residues. Germline loops: CDR1 MNHEY, CDR2 SMNVEV (reference sequence). The CDR3 region has the DNA TGTGCCAGCAGTACCGGACTAGCGGGAGGTCCCCAGTACTTC. This codes for CASSTGLAGGPQYF.

This clone was seen a handful of times. CDR3 nucleotides: TGCGCCAGCAGCTTGGGACAGGTCGACAATGAAAAACTGTTTTTT. Residues: CASSLGQVDNEKLFF. This chain connects TRBV5-1 to TRBJ1-4, with D possibly TRBD1 on 6 matching bases. There are 15 residues in the CDR3. V was trimmed by 0 bases and J by 5 bases, leaving 11 bases between them. CDR1 is SGHRS and CDR2 is YFSETQ in the germline V gene.

This chain joins TRBV7-8 and TRBJ2-5, with 8 bases fitting TRBD2. CDR3 size: 15 residues. Looked up from germline, CDR1 is SGHVS and CDR2 is FQNEAQ. V dropped 5 bases and J dropped 5; count of bases not matched to a gene: 10. CDR3 nucleotides: TGTGCCAGCAGCAACAGACTAGCGCAACCGGAGACCCAGTACTTC. It specifies CASSNRLAQPETQYF.

The V call is TRBV19, the J call TRBJ1-5; D call uncertain. The CDR3 runs to 15 residues. Germline values: CDR1 LNHDA, CDR2 SQIVND (reference sequence). Trimming removed 4 bases at V and 7 bases at J, with 17 bases between. The CDR3 nucleotides read TGTGCCAGTAGTAACGACGCAGAGGCTGGACAGCCCCAGCATTTT. Protein product: CASSNDAEAGQPQHF.

This chain connects TRBV19 to TRBJ1-5; TRBD1 agrees at 9 bases. The CDR3 is made up of 15 amino acids. The V and J ends lost 3 bases and 4 bases, in that order; junction bases with no gene match: 4. Germline V gene sequence: CDR1 LNHDA, CDR2 SQIVND (reference sequence). CDR3 sequence: CASSIEGQGNQPQHF. The CDR3 DNA sequence: TGTGCCAGTAGTATCGAAGGACAGGGGAATCAGCCCCAGCATTTT.

This clone was found a few times. The J gene is TRBJ2-7, the V gene TRBV7-8; 7 positions agree with TRBD2. This CDR3 spans 14 amino acids. From germline, CDR1 is SGHVS and CDR2 FQNEAQ. V trimming: 1 base; J trimming: 2 bases; junction bases outside the gene matches: 2. CDR3 sequence: CASSLERGPYEQYF. The CDR3 bases are TGTGCCAGCAGCTTAGAGCGGGGCCCCTACGAGCAGTACTTC. Supplemented by reference TRBV7-8 and TRBJ2-7, the full variable domain reads GAGVSQSPRYKVAKRGQDVALRCDPISGHVSLFWYQQALGQGPEFLTYFQNEAQLDKSGLPSDRFFAERPEGSVSTLKIQRTQQEDSAVYLCASSLERGPYEQYFGPGTRLTVT.

This clone was recorded a few times. The V call is TRBV7-2, the J call TRBJ2-7; perhaps TRBD1 as D (5 bases). V shed 2 bases and J shed 2 bases, with 10 bases lying between them. The CDR3 is 14 residues long. The germline CDR1 and CDR2 sequences are SGHTA and FQGNSA. The CDR3 coding sequence is TGTGCCAGCAGCTTATCCAGGGCAGCCTACGAGCAGTACTTC. This translates into CASSLSRAAYEQYF. Full variable domain (remainder filled in from reference TRBV7-2 and TRBJ2-7): GAGVSQSPSNKVTEKGKDVELRCDPISGHTALYWYRQSLGQGLEFLIYFQGNSAPDKSGLPSDRFSAERTGGSVSTLTIQRTQQEDSAVYLCASSLSRAAYEQYFGPGTRLTVT.

The chain combines TRBV18 with TRBJ1-3; TRBD1 might be the D (5 bases). CDR3 size: 15 residues. Germline CDR1 is KGHSH and CDR2 is LQKENI. The germline V and J ends were trimmed by 1 base and 4 bases, with 11 bases remaining between them. CDR3 DNA sequence: TGTGCCAGCTCACCACTAGACAGTCTCGGAAACACCATATATTTT. It specifies CASSPLDSLGNTIYF.

The chain links TRBV29-1 to TRBJ1-2; 8 nucleotides line up with TRBD1. Germline V lookup: CDR1 SQVTM, CDR2 ANQGSEA. The CDR3 contains 13 residues. Trimming cost V 6 bases and J 2 bases; bases outside gene matches: 5. CDR3 DNA: TGCAGCGTCTCCGGACAGGGAAACTATGGCTACACCTTC. Amino acid sequence: CSVSGQGNYGYTF.

The V call is TRBV5-1, the J call TRBJ2-3; 8 positions match TRBD2. The CDR3 extends over 18 amino acids. Germline V lookup: CDR1 SGHRS, CDR2 YFSETQ. Trimming cost V 5 bases and J 4 bases; bases outside gene matches: 18. The CDR3 region is CASRPITGGRSLPDTQYF. The CDR3 nucleotides are TGCGCCAGCAGACCAATCACGGGAGGGAGATCTCTGCCAGATACGCAGTATTTT. Full variable domain (outside the CDR3, taken from reference TRBV5-1 and TRBJ2-3): KAGVTQTPRYLIKTRGQQVTLSCSPISGHRSVSWYQQTPGQGLQFLFEYFSETQRNKGNFPGRFSGRQFSNSRSEMNVSTLELGDSALYLCASRPITGGRSLPDTQYFGPGTRLTVL.